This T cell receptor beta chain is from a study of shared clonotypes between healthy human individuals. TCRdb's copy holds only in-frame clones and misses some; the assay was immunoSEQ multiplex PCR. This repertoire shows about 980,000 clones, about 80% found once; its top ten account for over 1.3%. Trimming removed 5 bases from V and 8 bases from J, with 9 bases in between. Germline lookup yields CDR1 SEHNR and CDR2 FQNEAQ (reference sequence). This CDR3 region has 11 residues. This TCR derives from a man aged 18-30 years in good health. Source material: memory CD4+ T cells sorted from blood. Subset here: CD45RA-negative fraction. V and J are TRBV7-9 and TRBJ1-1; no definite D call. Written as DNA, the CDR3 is TGTGCCAGCAGCCGCAGCGTGGAAGCTTTCTTT. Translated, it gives CASSRSVEAFF.